This TCR beta chain was recovered during a study of response to subunit inactivated influenza vaccine. Regarding the study as a whole: Authors suggested seasonal influenza vaccinations each recruit few new T cells.

Each CDR3 protein is one row after TCRdb ran MiXCR on the RT-PCR reads. The table records 500,000 to 550,000 distinct CDR3 sequences, around 8% of them present only once. CDR1 is SGHNT and CDR2 is YENEEA in the germline V gene. V was cut by 0 bases and J by 5 bases, with 7 bases left in between. This CDR3 has 13 residues. This clonotype has a handful of counts. Its antigen is not identified. The chain carries TRBV11-3 and TRBJ2-5; unclear D gene. The receptor's source is a man aged 50-75 years who received an inactivated influenza vaccine. The sample here was PBMCs from blood, taken 23 months after vaccination. CDR3 nucleotide sequence: TGTGCCAGCAGCTTAGATCGGTACGAGACCCAGTACTTC. It encodes CASSLDRYETQYF.